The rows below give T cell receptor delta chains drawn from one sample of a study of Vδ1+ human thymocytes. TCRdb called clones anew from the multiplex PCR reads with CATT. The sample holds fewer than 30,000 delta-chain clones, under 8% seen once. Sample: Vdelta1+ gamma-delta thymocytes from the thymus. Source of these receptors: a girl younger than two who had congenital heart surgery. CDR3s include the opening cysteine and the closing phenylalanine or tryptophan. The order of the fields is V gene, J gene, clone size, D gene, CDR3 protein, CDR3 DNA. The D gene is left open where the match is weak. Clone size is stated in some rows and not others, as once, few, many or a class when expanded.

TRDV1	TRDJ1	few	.	CALGEFPNWDGLPDKLIF	TGTGCTCTTGGGGAATTCCCGAACTGGGATGGTCTGCCTGATAAACTCATCTTT
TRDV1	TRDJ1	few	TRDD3	CALGVCETEGISAKLIF	TGTGCTCTTGGGGTCTGCGAGACGGAGGGGATAAGCGCTAAACTCATCTTT
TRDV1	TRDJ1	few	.	CALGARTSDKLIF	TGTGCTCTTGGGGCCAGAACCTCCGATAAACTCATCTTT
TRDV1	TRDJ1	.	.	CALGEWSYTDKLIF	TGTGCTCTTGGGGAATGGTCCTACACCGATAAACTCATCTTT
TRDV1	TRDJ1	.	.	CALGSRLPIAGGRVVDKLIF	TGTGCTCTTGGGTCACGACTTCCTATAGCTGGGGGAAGGGTTGTCGATAAACTCATCTTT
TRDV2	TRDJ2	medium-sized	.	CACDTLGEPVAQLFF	TGTGCCTGTGACACGTTAGGGGAACCGGTAGCACAACTCTTCTTT
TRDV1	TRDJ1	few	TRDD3	CALGELIPTVLGDTELIF	TGTGCTCTTGGGGAACTCATACCAACCGTACTGGGGGATACCGAACTCATCTTT
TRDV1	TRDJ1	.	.	CALGELIPTSDTDKLIF	TGTGCTCTTGGGGAACTCATTCCAACTTCCGACACCGATAAACTCATCTTT
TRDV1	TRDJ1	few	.	CALAACGTQLIF	TGTGCTCTTGCGGCGTGCGGTACCCAACTCATCTTT
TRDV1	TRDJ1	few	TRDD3	CALGEDPRHGGYLPTDKLIF	TGTGCTCTTGGGGAAGACCCCCGACATGGGGGATACCTGCCCACCGATAAACTCATCTTT
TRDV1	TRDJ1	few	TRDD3	CALGDILTGGYEMGTDKLIF	TGTGCTCTTGGGGATATCTTAACTGGGGGATATGAAATGGGCACCGATAAACTCATCTTT
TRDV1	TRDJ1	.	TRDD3	CALGELSPFLGDTWTDKLIF	TGTGCTCTTGGGGAACTCAGTCCCTTTCTGGGGGATACCTGGACCGATAAACTCATCTTT
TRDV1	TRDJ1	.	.	CALGEPSYTKGDLECTTDKLIF	TGTGCTCTTGGGGAACCTTCCTACACGAAGGGGGATCTCGAGTGTACCACCGATAAACTCATCTTT
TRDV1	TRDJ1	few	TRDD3	CALGEPPGDLTVLGDTDKLIF	TGTGCTCTTGGGGAACCACCGGGAGACCTCACCGTACTGGGGGACACCGATAAACTCATCTTT
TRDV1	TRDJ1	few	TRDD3	CALLLGDYTDKLIF	TGTGCTCTTCTTCTGGGGGATTACACCGATAAACTCATCTTT
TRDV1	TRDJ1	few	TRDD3	CALGAYLRPYWGIDPNTDKLTF	TGTGCTCTTGGGGCCTACCTACGCCCCTACTGGGGGATAGACCCGAACACCGATAAACTCACCTTT
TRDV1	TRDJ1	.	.	CALGEPSGRTDKLIF	TGTGCTCTTGGGGAACCGTCCGGGAGGACCGATAAACTCATCTTT
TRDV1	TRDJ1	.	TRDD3	CALGELTFLPTGGYMGADKLIF	TGTGCTCTTGGGGAACTAACCTTCCTACCTACTGGGGGATACATGGGCGCCGATAAACTCATCTTT
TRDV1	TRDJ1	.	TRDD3	CALGETGTPGRGIPQLKNTDKLIF	TGTGCTCTTGGGGAAACCGGCACCCCAGGCAGGGGGATACCCCAGCTAAAAAACACCGATAAACTCATCTTT
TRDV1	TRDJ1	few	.	CALGELFYVRMGDKLIF	TGTGCTCTTGGGGAACTCTTCTACGTGAGGATGGGGGATAAACTCATCTTT
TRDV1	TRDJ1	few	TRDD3	CALGESGVGPEAPYWGTLYTDKLIF	TGTGCTCTTGGGGAATCGGGTGTAGGGCCGGAAGCTCCGTACTGGGGGACCTTGTACACCGATAAACTCATCTTT
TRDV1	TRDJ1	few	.	CALGEPQYNTDKLIF	TGTGCTCTTGGGGAACCCCAATACAACACCGATAAACTCATCTTT
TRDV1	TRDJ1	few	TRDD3	CALGEGLPKKLGDTRPTDKLIF	TGTGCTCTTGGGGAAGGCCTTCCTAAGAAACTGGGGGATACGCGGCCGACCGATAAACTCATCTTT
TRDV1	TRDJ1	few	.	CALTTNYSLGIRTHTDKLIF	TGTGCTCTAACCACAAATTACTCCCTGGGGATCCGGACCCACACCGATAAACTCATCTTT
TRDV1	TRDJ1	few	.	CALGELGRGTYTDKLIF	TGTGCTCTTGGGGAACTAGGTAGGGGCACGTACACCGATAAACTCATCTTT
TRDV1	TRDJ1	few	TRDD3	CALGEGAFLALHWGIRGDEINTDKLIF	TGTGCTCTTGGGGAGGGAGCCTTCCTCGCTCTCCATTGGGGGATACGGGGGGATGAAATAAACACCGATAAACTCATCTTT
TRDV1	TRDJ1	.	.	CALGEQSLIITGNLPSLKLIF	TGTGCTCTTGGGGAACAGTCCCTCATCATTACTGGAAACTTGCCGTCACTCAAACTCATCTTT
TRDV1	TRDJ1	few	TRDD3	CALGVLGDNTDKLIF	TGTGCTCTTGGGGTTTTGGGGGATAACACCGATAAACTCATCTTT
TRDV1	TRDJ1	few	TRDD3	CALGERQLYRYWGIRANRNSELIF	TGTGCTCTTGGGGAACGTCAGTTATACCGTTACTGGGGGATACGAGCGAACCGCAATAGTGAACTCATCTTT
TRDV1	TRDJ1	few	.	CALGELSDKLIF	TGTGCTCTTGGGGAACTGTCCGATAAACTCATCTTT
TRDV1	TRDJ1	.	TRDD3	CALGERVLGDPYPDCWTDKLIF	TGTGCTCTTGGGGAACGTGTACTGGGGGACCCGTACCCCGACTGTTGGACCGATAAACTCATCTTT
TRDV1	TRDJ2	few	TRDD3	CALGPVPGLGVWRTAQLFF	TGTGCTCTTGGGCCCGTCCCCGGACTGGGGGTCTGGCGGACAGCACAACTCTTCTTT
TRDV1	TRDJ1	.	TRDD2	CALGVQPSYLAGGRLTDKLIF	TGTGCTCTCGGGGTTCAACCTTCCTACCTGGCTGGGGGCCGCCTCACCGATAAACTCATCTTT
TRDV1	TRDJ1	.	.	CALGGPLAPFKLIF	TGTGCTCTTGGGGGGCCCTTAGCCCCCTTCAAACTCATCTTT
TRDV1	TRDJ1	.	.	CALGELPITNKLIF	TGTGCTCTTGGGGAACTCCCCATCACCAATAAACTCATCTTT
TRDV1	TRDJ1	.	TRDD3	CALGPPLFPWGIQETDKLIF	TGTGCTCTTGGGCCTCCATTATTTCCCTGGGGGATACAAGAGACCGATAAACTCATCTTT
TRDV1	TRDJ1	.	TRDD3	CALGEGGYSTDKLIF	TGTGCTCTTGGGGAAGGGGGATACTCGACCGATAAACTCATCTTT
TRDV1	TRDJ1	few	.	CALGEPIRDPYTDKLIF	TGTGCTCTTGGGGAACCAATCAGGGATCCGTACACCGATAAACTCATCTTT
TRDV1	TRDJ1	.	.	CALGERSLPQYTDKLIF	TGTGCTCTTGGGGAGCGTTCCCTCCCTCAGTACACCGATAAACTCATCTTT
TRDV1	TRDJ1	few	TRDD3	CALGEFPITGDTGKLIF	TGTGCTCTTGGGGAATTTCCGATCACGGGGGATACGGGTAAACTCATCTTT
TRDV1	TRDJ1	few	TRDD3	CALGEPTGALYTDKLIF	TGTGCTCTTGGCGAACCCACTGGGGCCCTGTACACCGATAAACTCATCTTT
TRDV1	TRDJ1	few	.	CALGELTTPTAHPVWTPPVYTDKLIF	TGTGCTCTTGGGGAGCTCACCACCCCTACGGCCCATCCCGTGTGGACCCCTCCGGTGTACACCGATAAACTCATCTTT
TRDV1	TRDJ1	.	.	CALGELSGQVLFSFDKLIF	TGTGCTCTTGGGGAACTTTCTGGACAGGTACTGTTTTCCTTCGATAAACTCATCTTT
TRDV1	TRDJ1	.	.	CALGELGWSYTDKLIF	TGTGCTCTTGGGGAACTAGGATGGTCGTACACCGATAAACTCATCTTT
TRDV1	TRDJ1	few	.	CALGVFLRRDTGTDKLIF	TGTGCTCTTGGGGTGTTCCTACGGAGGGATACAGGCACCGATAAACTCATCTTC
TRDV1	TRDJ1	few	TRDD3	CALGEESYRLGDTPKKHTDKLIF	TGTGCTCTTGGGGAGGAATCCTACCGTCTGGGGGATACCCCCAAGAAACACACCGATAAACTCATCTTT
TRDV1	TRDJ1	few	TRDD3	CALHPVSCTGGYCTDKLIF	TGTGCTCTTCACCCTGTCTCCTGTACTGGGGGATACTGTACCGATAAACTCATCTTT
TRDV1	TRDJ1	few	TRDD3	CALGELALPPLGDIPPYTDKLIF	TGTGCTCTTGGGGAACTAGCGCTACCCCCACTGGGGGATATTCCCCCGTACACCGATAAACTCATCTTT
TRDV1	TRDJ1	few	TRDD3	CALGEPWGAYTDKLIF	TGTGCTCTTGGGGAGCCCTGGGGGGCGTACACCGATAAACTCATCTTT
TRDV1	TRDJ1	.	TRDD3	CALGETPPVLGIAPYTDKLIF	TGTGCTCTTGGGGAAACCCCGCCCGTACTGGGGATAGCCCCTTACACCGATAAACTCATCTTT
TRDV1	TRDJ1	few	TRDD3	CALGKQIWGVEYTDKLIF	TGTGCTCTTGGGAAACAAATCTGGGGGGTCGAGTACACCGATAAACTCATCTTT
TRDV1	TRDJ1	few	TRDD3	CALGELPAFPRLGLGDTDKLIF	TGTGCTCTTGGGGAACTGCCCGCCTTTCCCCGACTGGGACTGGGGGACACCGATAAACTCATCTTT
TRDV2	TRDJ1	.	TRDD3	CACDMPNSYWGTSLTDKLIF	TGTGCCTGTGACATGCCCAACTCGTACTGGGGGACCTCCCTCACCGATAAACTCATCTTT
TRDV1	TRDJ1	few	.	CALGKGAFLRDGGYGYTDKLIF	TGTGCTCTTGGGAAGGGGGCCTTCCTACGTGACGGGGGATATGGGTACACCGATAAACTCATCTTT
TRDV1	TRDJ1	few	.	CALGEGPPTTLDKRQYTDKLIF	TGTGCTCTTGGGGAGGGCCCCCCTACGACGCTGGATAAGAGGCAGTACACCGATAAACTCATCTTT